This T cell receptor (beta chain) emerged from a study of OX40 agonist ivuxolimab in advanced cancers. Looking at the study overall: Ivuxolimab doses were 0.01, 0.1, 0.3, 1.5, 3 or 10 mg/kg every 2 weeks. Study outcomes and limitations: Circulating CD4+ and CD8+ T cells showed clonal expansion by week 6 at 0.1 to 3.0 mg/kg. Compared with others, partial responders at 0.1-3.0 mg/kg displayed clonal expansion among the lowest.

Patients with a history of autoimmune disease or on systemic immunosuppression were excluded. The data were produced by immunoSEQ multiplex PCR, yet TCRdb's version contains in-frame clones alone and is incomplete. The sample yields tens of thousands of clones, approximately 80% seen once. Comments on this clone: Its antigen is not identified.

The ends lost 3 bases at V and 8 bases at J; junction bases unmatched: 9. Germline lookup yields CDR1 MGHRA and CDR2 YSYEKL. The CDR3 length is 16 residues. The TCR was taken from an adult with an advanced solid tumor such as melanoma, head and neck, liver or kidney cancer. This sequence joins TRBV4-1 and TRBJ2-2, with 10 bases matching TRBD2. The input for sequencing was CD4+ or CD8+ T cells sorted from blood, taken in a trial of the OX40 agonist ivuxolimab. This CDR3 reads CASSHPGLASGGELFF. DNA of the CDR3: TGCGCCAGCAGCCATCCGGGACTAGCGTCAGGGGGGGAGCTGTTTTTT.